This TCR beta chain derives from a study of blood T cell repertoires in COVID-19. This CDR3 is 14 amino acids long. V was clipped by 2 bases and J by 5 bases, with 12 bases between them. Germline V gene data show CDR1 as LGHDT and CDR2 as YNNKEL (reference sequence). Participants came from about 23 US areas, aged about 18 to 95 years. Generated by immunoSEQ multiplex PCR, the TCRdb table keeps only in-frame clones and is missing some. Among 470,000 or so clones, nearly 90% were seen once, and the ten largest hold nearly 2%. This rearrangement joins TRBV3-1 (or the pseudogene TRBV3-2) to TRBJ1-2, with D unclear. Material for sequencing was PBMCs or T cells enriched from blood (not recorded which). The source of this sequence is a woman aged 18-35 years with acute COVID-19. The CDR3, as DNA: TGTGCCAGCAGCCAAAACGGTTTGCCTTATGGCTACACCTTC. Its protein product is CASSQNGLPYGYTF.